These 4 T cell receptor beta chains came from one sample sequenced in a study of blood T cells in healthy people across ages. Through a sample-barcoded 5' primer and a J-beta primer mix, a second PCR was run for 7 to 11 cycles. TCRdb re-called the 5' RACE reads with MiXCR, one entry per CDR3 protein. The table records 700,000 to 900,000 distinct CDR3 sequences, about 48% of them present only once. The sample consisted of blood. These receptors all come from a man of 80 years or more in good health.

The V and J genes are TRBV28 and TRBJ1-1; the D gene is possibly TRBD1 (6 bases). The CDR3 runs to 14 residues. The germline V gene has CDR1 MDHEN and CDR2 SYDVKM. Between the trimmed V and J ends, which lost 0 bases and 4 bases, there was a span of 9 bases. CDR3 DNA: TGTGCCAGCAGTTTATGGAGGGACATCACTGAAGCTTTCTTT. The encoded protein is CASSLWRDITEAFF.

V and J are TRBV5-1 and TRBJ2-3; perhaps D is TRBD1 or TRBD2 (5 bases each). The germline gives CDR1 SGHRS, CDR2 YFSETQ. The CDR3 runs to 14 residues. V lost 4 bases to trimming and J lost 2 bases, with 11 bases between them. The CDR3 is CASSQGRDTDTQYF. In nucleotides, the CDR3 is TGCGCCAGCAGCCAGGGACGGGACACAGATACGCAGTATTTT.

The genes are TRBV6-2 or TRBV6-3 and TRBJ2-5; 7 bases are shared with TRBD2. The end of the DNA aligns better with TRBJ2-7, so the J call may be wrong. The germline CDR1 and CDR2 sequences are MNHEY and SVGEGT. The CDR3 sequence is 15 residues long. The CDR3 protein is CASSSAPSGIHEQYF. Here the CDR3 DNA reads TGTGCCAGCAGTTCAGCACCCAGCGGGATACACGAGCAGTACTTC.

V usage is TRBV20-1 and J usage is TRBJ2-1; the D is unclear. The CDR3 runs 11 residues. The V and J ends lost 5 bases and 9 bases respectively, with 11 bases between them. The germline V gene encodes CDR1 DFQATT and CDR2 SNEGSKA (reference sequence). Here the CDR3 DNA reads TGCAGTGCTCCCCCTGTGGTTGAGCAGTTCTTC. It is translated as CSAPPVVEQFF.